This paragraph covers one TCR beta chain sequence. Its matching antigen is unknown. This sample was taken from a study of PD-1 blockade in mismatch repair-deficient tumors. Clones were read by immunoSEQ multiplex PCR, and TCRdb kept only the in-frame ones, dropping some. The sample has 11,000 to 15,000 clones; 70% to 90% are singletons. Stated time point: identical roughly 10-day culture without peptide (control). V lost 2 bases to trimming and J lost 2 bases, with 10 bases between them. The germline gives CDR1 SGHAT, CDR2 FQNNGV. This CDR3 contains 15 residues. The clonotype comes from an adult with mismatch repair-deficient cancer. The source material was cells cultured in vitro, sampled from a patient treated with pembrolizumab. This chain joins TRBV11-2 and TRBJ2-1, with D perhaps TRBD1 or TRBD2 (5 bases each). The CDR3 is CASSLTRGPYNEQFF. Here the CDR3 DNA reads TGTGCCAGCAGCTTAACGAGGGGCCCCTACAATGAGCAGTTCTTC.